In this sample, the clone carrying this T cell receptor beta chain turned up many times. What it binds is unknown. This entry comes from a study of early T cells in non-severe SARS-CoV-2 infection. Study-wide background: Unsorted whole blood bulk RNA was sequenced, with unpaired chains.

The CDR3 has 16 amino acids. The V segment lost 5 bases and the J segment 6 bases; nucleotides outside the gene matches: 13. Germline V lookup: CDR1 KGHSH, CDR2 LQKENI. In the library, individual cDNA molecules carried attached unique molecular identifiers. A single record per CDR3 protein comes from TCRdb applying MiXCR to the 5' RACE reads. The data show some 30,000 distinct CDR3 sequences, 6.6% seen once. Study conclusions and caveats: Using VDJdb, the matching emphasized anti-spike CD8 responses while missing private and CD4 specificities.

The sample comprised whole blood. This chain joins TRBV18 and TRBJ1-1; 9 bases align to TRBD1. This sequence originates from an adult who was a healthcare worker with PCR-confirmed SARS-CoV-2 infection or an uninfected control (not recorded which). CDR3 nucleotides: TGTGCCAGCTCATCGTCTTTGACAGGGGGAACGGCTGAAGCTTTCTTT. This encodes CASSSSLTGGTAEAFF.